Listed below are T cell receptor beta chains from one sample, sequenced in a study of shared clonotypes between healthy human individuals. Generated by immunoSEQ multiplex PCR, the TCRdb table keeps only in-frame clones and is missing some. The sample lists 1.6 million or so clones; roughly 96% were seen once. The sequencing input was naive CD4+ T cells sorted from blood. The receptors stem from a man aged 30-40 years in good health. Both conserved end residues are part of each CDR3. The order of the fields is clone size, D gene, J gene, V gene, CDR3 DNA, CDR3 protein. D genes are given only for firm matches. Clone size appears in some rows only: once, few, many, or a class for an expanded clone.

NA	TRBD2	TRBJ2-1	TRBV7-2	TGTGCCAGCAGCTTAGAAGGGACTAGGGTTCTCTATGAGCAGTTCTTC	CASSLEGTRVLYEQFF
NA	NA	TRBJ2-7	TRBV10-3	TGTGCCACACAGCCCCGCTACGAGCAGTACTTC	CATQPRYEQYF
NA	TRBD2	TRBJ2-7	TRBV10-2	TGCGCCAGCAGTCGTCCCGGACTAGCGGGGGCCTACGAGCAGTACTTC	CASSRPGLAGAYEQYF
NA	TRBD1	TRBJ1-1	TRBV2	TGTGCCAGCAACTTACAGGGGGAGGACACTGAAGCTTTCTTT	CASNLQGEDTEAFF
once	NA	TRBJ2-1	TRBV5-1	TGCGCCACTCGAAGGGGCCTTTCCTACAATGAGCAGTTCTTC	CATRRGLSYNEQFF
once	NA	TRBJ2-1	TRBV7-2	TGTGCCAGCAGCCGCTTGGACTACCAAATTATTTACAATGAGCAGTTCTTC	CASSRLDYQIIYNEQFF
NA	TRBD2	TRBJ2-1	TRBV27	TGTGCCACAAAGGCGGGAGCAGACTACAATGAGCAGTTCTTC	CATKAGADYNEQFF
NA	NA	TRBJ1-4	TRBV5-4	TGTGCCAGCGCGTCCGGCGGTCCCAAACTGTTTTTT	CASASGGPKLFF
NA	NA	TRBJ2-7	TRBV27	TGTGCCAGCAGCTCCGTCGGCCTGGCCTACGAGCAGTACTTC	CASSSVGLAYEQYF
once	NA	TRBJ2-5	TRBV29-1	TGCAGCGTTGGTAAGACCATTGCGTCCCAGTACTTC	CSVGKTIASQYF
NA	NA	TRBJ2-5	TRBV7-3	TGTGCCAGCAGCTTACGGGGATACGAGACCCAGTACTTC	CASSLRGYETQYF
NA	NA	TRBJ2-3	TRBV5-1	TGCGCCAGCAGCTTGTTCGGGTTAACAGATACGCAGTATTTT	CASSLFGLTDTQYF
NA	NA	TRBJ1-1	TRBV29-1	TGCAGCGTTTATAGGGGGATGAACACTGAAGCTTTCTTT	CSVYRGMNTEAFF
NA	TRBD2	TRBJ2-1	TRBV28	TGTGCCAGCAGTTTATCACTAGCGGTGCCTTCGGTTTACAATGAGCAGTTCTTC	CASSLSLAVPSVYNEQFF
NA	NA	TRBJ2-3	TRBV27	TGTGCCAGCAGAGGGCTCTACCCTGAGGATACGCAGTATTTT	CASRGLYPEDTQYF
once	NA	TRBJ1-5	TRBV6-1	TGTGCCAGCAGCTCACAGGGACCTCAGCCCCAGCATTTT	CASSSQGPQPQHF
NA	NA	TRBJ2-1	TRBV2	TGTGCCAGCAGTGGTGGGACCGATGAGCAGTTCTTC	CASSGGTDEQFF
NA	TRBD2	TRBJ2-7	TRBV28	TGTGCCAGCAGTGTTGGACTAGCGGGACACTACGAGCAGTACTTC	CASSVGLAGHYEQYF
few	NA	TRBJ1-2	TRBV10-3	TGTGCCATCAACCAGGTTGGGTATGGCTACACCTTC	CAINQVGYGYTF
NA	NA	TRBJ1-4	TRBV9	TGTGCCAGCAGCGTAGAACCGGGTTGGGAAAAACTGTTTTTT	CASSVEPGWEKLFF
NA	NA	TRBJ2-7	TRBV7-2	TGTGCCAGCAGCTTAGCCAGAAACTACGAGCAGTACTTC	CASSLARNYEQYF
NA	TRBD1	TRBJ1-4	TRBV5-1	TGCGCCAGCAGCTCGTCCGGGACAGGCAATGAAAAACTGTTTTTT	CASSSSGTGNEKLFF
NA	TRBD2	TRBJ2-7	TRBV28	TGTGCCAGCAGTGAGAGCGGGAGACGGCTCGAGCAGTACTTC	CASSESGRRLEQYF
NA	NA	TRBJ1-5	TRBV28	TGTGCCGGGGGTTACAATCAGCCCCAGCATTTT	CAGGYNQPQHF
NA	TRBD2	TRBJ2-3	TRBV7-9	TGTGCCAGCAGCTTAACGGGAGGGCCTGGTACGCAGTATTTT	CASSLTGGPGTQYF
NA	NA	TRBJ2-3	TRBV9	TGTGCCAGCAGCGTAGGGGGGTCGGATACGCAGTATTTT	CASSVGGSDTQYF
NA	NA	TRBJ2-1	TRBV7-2	TGTGCCAGCAGCTCGGGACTAGGGGGCGAGCAGTTCTTC	CASSSGLGGEQFF
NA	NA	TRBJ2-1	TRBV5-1	TGCGCCAGTCGGGGGTCCTCCTACAATGAGCAGTTCTTC	CASRGSSYNEQFF
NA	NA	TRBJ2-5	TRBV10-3	TGTGCCATCAGTCGGACGGTTCAAGAGACCCAGTACTTC	CAISRTVQETQYF
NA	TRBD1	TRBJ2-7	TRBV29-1	TGCAGCGTCCGGAACAACAGGGGCGGTTACGAGCAGTACTTC	CSVRNNRGGYEQYF
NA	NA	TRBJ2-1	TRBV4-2	TGTGCCAGCAGCCAAGATTCTGAGCAGTTCTTC	CASSQDSEQFF
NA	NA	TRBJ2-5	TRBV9	TGTGCCAGCAGCGTAGTGGGAGTTGGTGGAGAGACCCAGTACTTC	CASSVVGVGGETQYF
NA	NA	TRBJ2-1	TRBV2	TGTGCCAGCAGGGAGAGTTACAATGAGCAGTTCTTC	CASRESYNEQFF
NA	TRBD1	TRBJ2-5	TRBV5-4	TGTGCCAGCAGCTTGGGTTTTGGTCAGGGGGCAGGGGAGACCCAGTACTTC	CASSLGFGQGAGETQYF
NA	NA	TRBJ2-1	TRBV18	TGTGCCAGCTCCCTAGGGCGGCGCGAGCAGTTCTTC	CASSLGRREQFF
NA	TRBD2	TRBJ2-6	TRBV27	TGTGCCAGCAGTTATCGGGGGGATGGGGCCAACGTCCTGACTTTC	CASSYRGDGANVLTF
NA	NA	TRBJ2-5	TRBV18	TGTGCCAGCTCCCCACCAGGATTTGAGACCCAGTACTTC	CASSPPGFETQYF
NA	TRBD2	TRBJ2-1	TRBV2	TGTGCCAGCAGTAGACTAGCGGGGCCTAGTGAGCAGTTCTTC	CASSRLAGPSEQFF
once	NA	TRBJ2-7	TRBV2	TGTGCCAGCAGTATGGCGACAATCGAGCAGTACTTC	CASSMATIEQYF
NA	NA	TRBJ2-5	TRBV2	TGTGCCAGCAGTGATGGGGCAGCCGGAGAGACCCAGTACTTC	CASSDGAAGETQYF
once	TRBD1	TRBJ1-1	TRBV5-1	TGCGCCAGCAGCTTGGAGGACAGGGACACTGAAGCTTTCTTT	CASSLEDRDTEAFF
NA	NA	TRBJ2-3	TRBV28	TGTGCCAGCAGTTTAGTCATGTTTGTCACGTCAGATACGCAGTATTTT	CASSLVMFVTSDTQYF
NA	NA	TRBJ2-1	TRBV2	TGTGCCAGCAGTCTGGGGGTTGAGCAGTTCTTC	CASSLGVEQFF
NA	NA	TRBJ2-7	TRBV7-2	TGTGCCAGCAGCTTAGTTCCGCGTACGAGCTCCTACGAGCAGTACTTC	CASSLVPRTSSYEQYF
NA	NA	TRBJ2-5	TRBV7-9	TGTGCCAGCAGCTTAGACAGGGCTGGTCACCAAGAGACCCAGTACTTC	CASSLDRAGHQETQYF
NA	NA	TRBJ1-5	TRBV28	TGTGCCAGCACCCTTGGCCTAAAACGGGCACATCAGCCCCAGCATTTT	CASTLGLKRAHQPQHF
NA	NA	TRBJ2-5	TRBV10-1	TGCGCCAGCAGTAAACGACAAGGGTCCCAAGAGACCCAGTACTTC	CASSKRQGSQETQYF
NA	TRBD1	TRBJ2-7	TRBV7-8	TGTGCCAGCGGCCCCCGGGACAGGGCCTCCTACGAGCAGTACTTC	CASGPRDRASYEQYF
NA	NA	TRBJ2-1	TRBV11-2	TGTGCCAGCAGCAAGACTACGACAAACTACAATGAGCAGTTCTTC	CASSKTTTNYNEQFF
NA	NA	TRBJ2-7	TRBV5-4	TGTGCCAGCAGCATGAGAAGTCGGGAGCAGTACTTC	CASSMRSREQYF
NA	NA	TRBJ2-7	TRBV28	TGTGCCAGCAGTTTCTACAGGGATGAGCAGTACTTC	CASSFYRDEQYF
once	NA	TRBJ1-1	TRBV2	TGTGCCAGCACCCCTCGCGCGGGGTCCCCTGAAGCTTTCTTT	CASTPRAGSPEAFF
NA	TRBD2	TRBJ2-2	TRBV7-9	TGTGCCAGCAGCTTGCGGGAGTCCGGGGAGCTGTTTTTT	CASSLRESGELFF